The present T cell receptor beta chain was sequenced within a study of OX40 agonist ivuxolimab in advanced cancers. Context from the whole study: Ivuxolimab was an agonistic, fully human IgG2 monoclonal antibody directed against OX40 (CD134), a costimulatory receptor. Intravenous ivuxolimab was administered to patients every 2 weeks at six dose levels: 0.01, 0.1, 0.3, 1.5, 3 and 10 mg/kg. Among the roughly 50 dose-escalation patients, about 20 had hepatocellular carcinoma, roughly 15 melanoma, 9 renal cell carcinoma and 9 head and neck cancer. A male proportion of around 80% and a mean age of roughly 58 years, ranging from about 20 to 80, were recorded for the dose-escalation cohort. Patients were allowed to have had prior anti-PD-1, anti-PD-L1 or anti-CTLA-4 therapy, and 30% to 40% of the dose-escalation patients had previously received checkpoint inhibitors. Three dose-escalation patients achieved partial responses, one with hepatocellular carcinoma and two with cutaneous melanoma. Peripheral TCRbeta sequencing aimed to test whether ivuxolimab altered TCR sequence diversity and caused clonal T-cell expansion. The paper reports the monotherapy dose-escalation portion (N of about 54 patients) of the phase I ivuxolimab trial. Results the study describes overall, beyond this receptor: Low levels of normalized T-cell clonal expansion were also seen in some patients who did not respond. Which antigens the clonally expanded peripheral T cells were specific for was not determined. In partial responders in the 0.1-3.0 mg/kg groups, normalized peripheral clonal expansion was found to be among the lowest, especially among CD8+ T cells. At doses of 0.1 to 3.0 mg/kg, clonal expansion of both CD4+ and CD8+ T cells in blood was seen between baseline and week 6. After ivuxolimab, more expanded clones were found on average in CD8+ T cells than in CD4+ T cells.

Regarding this clone: Its antigen target is currently unknown. Nothing much larger sits one base from this clone, and base qualities are not available.

The trial excluded patients who had a history of autoimmune disease or who were on systemic immunosuppression. In every dose cohort, peripheral blood was drawn for TCR sequencing at baseline, cycle 4 day 1, and cycle 7 day 1. Samples were obtained from an open-label, multicenter, first-in-human phase I dose-escalation trial of ivuxolimab. Adults with locally advanced or metastatic head and neck squamous cell, hepatocellular, melanoma or renal cell carcinoma were enrolled in the trial. Before TCR sequencing, CD4+ T cells and CD8+ T cells were sorted from peripheral blood as separate populations. Genomic DNA was extracted from sorted cells for sequencing of the TCRbeta CDR3 region. The immunoSEQ Assay was used for sequencing of TCRbeta CDR3 regions. TCRdb took this table from immuneACCESS and kept in-frame rearrangements with V and J called. Such tables lack part of the clones; where checked against another copy, unresolved V genes explain under half of the gap, and the rest is unexplained. The sample table shows thousands of clones, and 79% are seen once. The top ten hold around 36% of the sample.

Reading the germline V gene gives CDR1 SGHVS and CDR2 FQNEAQ. Cut back by 4 bases and 4 bases, the V and J ends lie 19 bases apart. There are 16 amino acids in the CDR3, from cysteine to phenylalanine inclusive. Left in the record is the CDR3 DNA by itself, 48 bases read in frame from the first base. This clonotype originated in an adult with an advanced solid tumor such as melanoma, head and neck, liver or kidney cancer. The receptor chain draws on TRBV7-8 and TRBJ1-1; no confident D gene assignment can be made. This specimen was CD4+ or CD8+ T cells sorted from blood, taken in a trial of the OX40 agonist ivuxolimab. The CDR3 region has the sequence CASSSSHGRTFTEAFF. At the DNA level, the sequence is TGTGCCAGCAGCTCTTCACACGGTCGAACGTTCACTGAAGCTTTCTTT. Supplemented by the reference TRBV7-8 and TRBJ1-1 proteins around the CDR3, the complete variable domain is GAGVSQSPRYKVAKRGQDVALRCDPISGHVSLFWYQQALGQGPEFLTYFQNEAQLDKSGLPSDRFFAERPEGSVSTLKIQRTQQEDSAVYLCASSSSHGRTFTEAFFGQGTRLTVV.